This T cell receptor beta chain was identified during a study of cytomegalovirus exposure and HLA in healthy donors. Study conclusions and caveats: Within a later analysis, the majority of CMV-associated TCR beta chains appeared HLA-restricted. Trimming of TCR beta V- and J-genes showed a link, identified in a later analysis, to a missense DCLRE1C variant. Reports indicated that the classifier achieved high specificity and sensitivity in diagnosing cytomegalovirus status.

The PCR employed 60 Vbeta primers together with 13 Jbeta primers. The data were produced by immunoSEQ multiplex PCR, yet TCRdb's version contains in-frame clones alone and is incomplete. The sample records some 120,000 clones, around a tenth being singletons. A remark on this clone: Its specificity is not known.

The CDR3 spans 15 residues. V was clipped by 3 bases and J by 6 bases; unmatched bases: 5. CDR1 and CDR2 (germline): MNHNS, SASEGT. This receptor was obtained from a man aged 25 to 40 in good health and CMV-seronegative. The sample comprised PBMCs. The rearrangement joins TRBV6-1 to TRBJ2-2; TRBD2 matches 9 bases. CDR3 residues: CASSESSGAPGELFF. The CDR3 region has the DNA TGTGCCAGCAGTGAGTCTAGCGGGGCCCCCGGGGAGCTGTTTTTT.